The present T cell receptor (beta chain) was sequenced within a study of blood T cell repertoires in COVID-19. Study-level information: Sites across the United States, Italy and Spain contributed samples from acute and convalescent COVID-19. T cells, B-cell-depleted T cells, or PBMCs provided the cDNA or gDNA that served as material.

Germline V lookup: CDR1 KGHSY, CDR2 FQNENV. The CDR3 length is 17 residues. The trim removed 0 bases at V and 4 bases at J, leaving 8 bases unmatched. As processed by the authors: Reference gene primer amplification gave nucleated cell count estimates. The repertoire was sequenced with immunoSEQ multiplex PCR; TCRdb's copy has only in-frame clones and lacks some. The DNA gave D and trimming, while V, J and clone size come from that table. The sample has more than 85,000 clones, about four fifths seen once. The V call is TRBV16, the J call TRBJ2-7; 11 positions match TRBD2. The sample comprised peripheral blood. This clonotype was obtained from an elderly man with acute or convalescent COVID-19. The CDR3 coding sequence is TGTGCCAGCAGCCAATCGGGGCTGGCTAGCGGGAGGTACGAGCAGTACTTC. It codes for CASSQSGLASGRYEQYF.